The 16 T cell receptor beta chains below were found in one sample sequenced in a study of T cell responses to AZD1222 COVID-19 vaccine (dated by TCRdb to about 2021). The time point label on this specimen signifies: baseline before first vaccination. The treatment or condition tag for this specimen amounts to: meningococcal conjugate vaccine given as trial control. The library was produced with the immunoSEQ multiplex PCR assay. The clones in this table, taken by TCRdb from immuneACCESS, are in-frame only. Not every clone is retained; where verified, under half of the shortfall comes from an unresolved V gene, and the cause of the rest is unknown. The sample yields about 150,000 clones; around 89% were counted once. Approximately 3.1% of the sample is in the top ten clones. The material sequenced was peripheral blood, taken on day 0 of MenACWY control vaccination. The origin of the receptors is an adult in good health.

The chain combines TRBV5-1 with TRBJ1-2; 8 positions match TRBD1. With 4 bases clipped from V and 5 bases from J, the junction kept 10 bases outside the gene matches. Germline V gene data show CDR1 as SGHRS and CDR2 as YFSETQ. CDR3 size: 15 residues. CDR3 protein: CASSQGTGSGYGYTF. CDR3 bases: TGCGCCAGCAGCCAAGGGACAGGCTCTGGATATGGCTACACCTTC.

The CDR3 DNA sequence: TGTGCCAGCTCTAGAGGGACAGCCTATGGCTACACCTTC. Translation: CASSRGTAYGYTF. The rearrangement uses TRBV13 and TRBJ1-2, with 7 bases fitting TRBD1. The length of the CDR3 is 13 residues. The germline V gene encodes CDR1 PRHDT and CDR2 FYEKMQ (reference sequence). The V segment lost 8 bases and the J segment 4 bases; nucleotides outside the gene matches: 7.

A single count supports this clone. This sequence joins TRBV29-1 and TRBJ2-1; D may correspond to TRBD1 or TRBD2 (6 bases each). The germline V gene has CDR1 SQVTM and CDR2 ANQGSEA. The CDR3 is 12 amino acids. The V gene lost 8 bases and the J gene lost 9 bases, with 17 bases spanning the gap. For the CDR3, the DNA is TGCAGCCCCAGGGGAGGCAGAGGTGAGCAGTTCTTC. Its protein product is CSPRGGRGEQFF.

The chain is built from TRBV30 and TRBJ2-3; D is ambiguous. Trimming pared 0 bases from V and 2 bases from J, leaving 12 bases between. The CDR3 contains 15 residues. Germline assignment: CDR1 GTSNPN and CDR2 SVGIG (reference sequence). Here the CDR3 DNA reads TGTGCCTGGAGTGTACTCGCTTCGAACACAGATACGCAGTATTTT. Encoded protein: CAWSVLASNTDTQYF.

J is TRBJ2-3 and V is TRBV5-8, with D possibly matching TRBD2 (7 bases). The CDR3 has 15 residues. V lost 3 bases, J lost 4 bases, and 15 bases lay in between. The germline V gene encodes CDR1 SGHTS and CDR2 YDEGEE. The CDR3 DNA sequence: TGTGCCAGCAGCTCTTATGGGGGGGCGGCAGATACGCAGTATTTT. This codes for CASSSYGGAADTQYF.

This rearrangement joins TRBV7-2 to TRBJ2-1; D is possibly TRBD1 (5 bases). The CDR3 is made up of 15 amino acids. V lost 4 bases, J lost 4 bases, and 14 bases lay in between. CDR1 is SGHTA, CDR2 FQGNSA, per germline. The CDR3 sequence is CASSSQGQRYNEQFF. The CDR3 DNA reads TGTGCCAGCAGCTCCCAGGGTCAGCGTTACAATGAGCAGTTCTTC.

The genes are TRBV9 and TRBJ1-2; D not resolved. V gave up 7 bases and J gave up 8 bases, with 15 bases separating them. From germline, CDR1 is SGDLS and CDR2 YYNGEE. There are 12 residues in the CDR3. CDR3: CASGVVAGGYTF. CDR3 sequence (DNA): TGTGCCAGCGGGGTAGTAGCAGGCGGCTACACCTTC.

The chain couples TRBV7-2 to TRBJ2-2; possible D gene TRBD2, 6 bases. The CDR3 covers 14 residues. V was shortened by 6 bases and J by 3 bases, with 11 bases between the two germline ends. Germline CDR1 and CDR2: SGHTA and FQGNSA. The CDR3 loop reads CASSKTRDTGELFF. DNA for the CDR3: TGTGCCAGCAGTAAGACTAGAGACACCGGGGAGCTGTTTTTT.

This clone has a single count. The J gene is TRBJ1-6, the V gene TRBV3-1 (or the pseudogene TRBV3-2); TRBD1 matches 8 bases. The CDR3 is 17 residues long. J gave up 6 bases and V 1 base, and 8 bases lay outside the gene matches. Germline V CDR1 and CDR2: LGHDT, YNNKEL (reference sequence). As DNA, the CDR3 is TGTGCCAGCAGCCAAGTCGGCACCAGGGGGCCTAATTCACCCCTCCACTTT. Protein product: CASSQVGTRGPNSPLHF.

V is TRBV11-2 and J is TRBJ2-2, with TRBD2 identical over 10 bases. The ends lost 3 bases at V and 7 bases at J; junction bases unmatched: 5. This CDR3 comprises 15 residues. CDR1 and CDR2 (germline): SGHAT, FQNNGV. The CDR3 DNA reads as TGTGCCAGCAGCTTCACTAGCGGGAAGGTCGGGGAGCTGTTTTTT. Protein sequence: CASSFTSGKVGELFF.

V usage is TRBV5-1 and J usage is TRBJ2-1; 11 bases map to TRBD2. The germline CDR1 and CDR2 sequences are SGHRS and YFSETQ. Unmatched junction bases numbered 11, after V lost 4 bases and J lost 8 bases. The CDR3 contains 16 residues. In nucleotides, the CDR3 is TGCGCCAGCAGCCCGAGGATAGCGGGAGGGCCCGATGAGCAGTTCTTC. Residues: CASSPRIAGGPDEQFF.

V gene TRBV29-1 combines with J gene TRBJ2-2; D is unresolved. CDR1 and CDR2 (germline): SQVTM, ANQGSEA. V lost 2 bases and J lost 4, with 8 bases in between. CDR3 size: 13 residues. CDR3 amino acids: CSVEMAGTGELFF. CDR3 DNA: TGCAGCGTTGAAATGGCCGGCACCGGGGAGCTGTTTTTT.

The chain links TRBV25-1 to TRBJ1-2, with 7 bases matching TRBD1. Germline values: CDR1 MGHDK, CDR2 SYGVNS. V gave up 2 bases and J gave up 6 bases; unmatched junction bases: 6. The CDR3 totals 14 residues. CDR3 nucleotides: TGTGCCAGCAGTGAACGTCTTGGGACAGATGGCTACACCTTC. It is translated as CASSERLGTDGYTF.

The gene calls are TRBV18 and TRBJ2-3; possible D gene TRBD1, 7 bases. The V gene's germline CDR1 is KGHSH and CDR2 LQKENI. The CDR3 covers 15 residues. V was shortened by 3 bases and J by 2 bases, with 12 bases between the two germline ends. The CDR3 DNA is TGTGCCAGCTCACCCGCGGGACAGCCCACAGATACGCAGTATTTT. It yields the protein CASSPAGQPTDTQYF.

The rearrangement joins TRBV29-1 to TRBJ2-4, with TRBD2 as a possible D gene (5 bases). The ends were cut back, 0 bases at V and 0 bases at J, with 12 bases in the middle. The length of the CDR3 is 16 residues. CDR1 is SQVTM, CDR2 ANQGSEA, per germline. This CDR3 reads CSVEEARALAKNIQYF. CDR3 bases: TGCAGCGTTGAAGAGGCGCGGGCCCTAGCCAAAAACATTCAGTACTTC.

V gene TRBV7-2 combines with J gene TRBJ2-3, with D uncertain. The CDR3 is 12 amino acids. The V gene lost 5 bases and the J gene lost 4 bases, with 7 bases spanning the gap. CDR1 is SGHTA and CDR2 is FQGNSA in the germline V gene. The CDR3 sequence is CASSPRADTQYF. The CDR3 nucleotides read TGTGCCAGCAGCCCCCGGGCAGATACGCAGTATTTT.